One sample yielded the 10 T cell receptor beta chains listed below, sequenced in a study of blood T cell repertoires in COVID-19. The table came from immunoSEQ multiplex PCR; TCRdb's copy has only in-frame clones and leaves some out. The sample has approximately 250,000 clones, around 83% seen once. Sequencing was performed on peripheral blood. All receptors derive from a woman aged 45-65 years with acute or convalescent COVID-19.

This rearrangement joins TRBV4-1 to TRBJ1-3; possibly TRBD1 for D (6 bases). V shed 4 bases and J shed 4 bases, with 17 bases lying between them. The CDR3 sequence is 16 residues long. The germline gives CDR1 MGHRA, CDR2 YSYEKL. CDR3 nucleotides: TGCGCCAGCAGCCCTCAGGGGCTACTCCCCGGAAACACCATATATTTT. This gives the protein CASSPQGLLPGNTIYF.

This clone was seen once. The chain is built from TRBV27 and TRBJ1-5; D is uncertain. The CDR3 covers 15 residues. CDR1 and CDR2 (germline): MNHEY, SMNVEV (reference sequence). Trimming left V 5 bases short and J 1 base short, with 12 bases between. CDR3 DNA sequence: TGTGCCAGCAGTCCCCCTGGAGGAAGCAATCAGCCCCAGCATTTT. Its protein product is CASSPPGGSNQPQHF.

This clone showed up just a few times. This sequence joins TRBV6-6 and TRBJ1-2; D is possibly TRBD1 (6 bases). From germline, CDR1 is MNHNY and CDR2 SVGAGI (reference sequence). The V and J ends lost 2 bases and 8 bases respectively, with 15 bases between them. The CDR3 consists of 14 residues. This chain's CDR3 is CASSYERGGGGYTF. Written as DNA, the CDR3 is TGTGCCAGCAGTTACGAGCGCGGGGGCGGCGGCTACACCTTC.

The chain links TRBV4-1 to TRBJ1-1; D ambiguous. The CDR3 is 13 amino acids. The germline CDR1 and CDR2 sequences are MGHRA and YSYEKL. V was clipped by 4 bases and J by 1 base, with 7 bases between them. CDR3 sequence: CASSRQGNTEAFF. In DNA, the CDR3 is TGCGCCAGCAGCCGACAAGGGAACACTGAAGCTTTCTTT.

The chain joins TRBV10-1 to TRBJ2-7, with 10 bases aligning to TRBD1. This CDR3 contains 14 residues. Trimming at V came to 6 bases and at J to 4 bases, leaving 6 bases not matched to a gene. Per germline, CDR1 WNHNN and CDR2 SYGVQD (reference sequence). CDR3 region: CASSTGTGVYEQYF. CDR3 DNA sequence: TGCGCCAGCAGCACCGGGACAGGGGTTTACGAGCAGTACTTC.

This chain connects TRBV28 to TRBJ2-7; 7 nucleotides agree with TRBD1. Trimming took 6 bases from V and 1 from J; bases not matched to a gene: 3. CDR3 length: 13 residues. Germline V CDR1 and CDR2: MDHEN, SYDVKM. The CDR3 DNA sequence: TGTGCCAGCAGGGACAGGTTTTCCTACGAGCAGTACTTC. The encoded protein is CASRDRFSYEQYF. The variable domain in full, with the rest retrieved from reference TRBV28 and TRBJ2-7, is DVKVTQSSRYLVKRTGEKVFLECVQDMDHENMFWYRQDPGLGLRLIYFSYDVKMKEKGDIPEGYSVSREKKERFSLILESASTNQTSMYLCASRDRFSYEQYFGPGTRLTVT.

This chain joins TRBV9 and TRBJ1-2; D may be TRBD1 (6 bases). CDR1 and CDR2 (germline): SGDLS, YYNGEE. The V and J ends lost 3 bases and 4 bases respectively, with 19 bases between them. CDR3 size: 16 residues. The CDR3 loop reads CASSGQHRESPYGYTF. CDR3 DNA sequence: TGTGCCAGCAGCGGACAACACAGGGAGTCTCCCTATGGCTACACCTTC.

V is TRBV4-2 and J is TRBJ1-5; 9 nucleotides match TRBD1. The trim removed 4 bases at V and 4 bases at J, leaving 11 bases unmatched. CDR1 and CDR2 from the germline V gene are LGHNA and YNFKEQ. This CDR3 has 17 residues. CDR3 amino acids: CASSLLRSGQGNQPQHF. The CDR3, as DNA: TGTGCCAGCAGCCTCCTTCGTTCGGGACAGGGTAATCAGCCCCAGCATTTT.

The rearrangement uses TRBV3-1 (or the pseudogene TRBV3-2) and TRBJ1-3, with 7 bases aligning to TRBD1. The CDR3 totals 17 residues. V gave up 4 bases and J gave up 0 bases; unmatched junction bases: 9. Germline V gives CDR1 LGHDT, CDR2 YNNKEL (reference sequence). In nucleotides, the CDR3 is TGTGCCAGCAGCCTATTCGGACAGGAAGTCTCTGGAAACACCATATATTTT. It encodes CASSLFGQEVSGNTIYF.

The chain employs TRBV12-3 or TRBV12-4 and TRBJ1-4; D remains unclear. V gave up 4 bases and J gave up 8 bases, with 5 bases separating them. This CDR3 contains 11 residues. CDR3 in amino acids: CASSSGEKLFF. The CDR3, as DNA: TGTGCCAGCAGTTCGGGGGAAAAACTGTTTTTT.